One sample yielded the 6 T cell receptor beta chains listed below, sequenced in a study of cytomegalovirus exposure and HLA in healthy donors. A multiplex PCR was run with 60 Vbeta primers and 13 Jbeta primers. Method: immunoSEQ multiplex PCR; TCRdb's copy keeps in-frame clones and lacks some. The sample holds about 160,000 clones, around three quarters seen once. The sequenced sample consisted of PBMCs. These receptors were collected from a man aged 40-49 years in good health and CMV-seronegative.

The J gene is TRBJ1-1, the V gene TRBV27, with D uncertain. V lost 6 bases and J 10 bases, leaving 15 bases between the germline ends. The CDR3 extends over 12 amino acids. CDR1 MNHEY and CDR2 SMNVEV come from the germline V gene (reference sequence). The DNA for the CDR3 is TGTGCCAGCAGCCCTCATCGGGAGATAGCTTTCTTT. As protein: CASSPHREIAFF.

The chain joins TRBV11-2 to TRBJ2-7, with 7 positions matching TRBD2. The junction had 4 bases not matched to a gene; V was cut back by 2 bases and J by 6 bases. This CDR3 is built from 13 residues. Germline V gene sequence: CDR1 SGHAT, CDR2 FQNNGV. The DNA of the CDR3 is TGTGCCAGCAGCTTAATCGGGGGGAGCGAGCAGTACTTC. This encodes CASSLIGGSEQYF. Drawing the rest from reference TRBV11-2 and TRBJ2-7, the complete variable domain is EAGVAQSPRYKIIEKRQSVAFWCNPISGHATLYWYQQILGQGPKLLIQFQNNGVVDDSQLPKDRFSAERLKGVDSTLKIQPAKLEDSAVYLCASSLIGGSEQYFGPGTRLTVT.

The chain recombines TRBV12-5 with TRBJ2-2; TRBD1 aligns across 7 bases. This CDR3 is built from 14 residues. Germline CDR1 is LGHNT and CDR2 is FRNRAP. Germline trimming cut 6 bases from V and 4 bases from J; bases unmatched to any gene: 5. This chain's CDR3 is CASGRTGLTGELFF. As DNA, the CDR3 is TGTGCTAGTGGGCGGACAGGTCTCACCGGGGAGCTGTTTTTT.

The chain joins TRBV6-5 to TRBJ1-1; D uncertain. Germline-derived CDR1 and CDR2 are MNHEY and SVGAGI. This CDR3 has 12 residues. V shed 7 bases and J shed 5 bases, with 11 bases lying between them. CDR3 loop: CASKSGRTEAFF. Written as DNA, the CDR3 is TGTGCCAGCAAAAGCGGCCGAACTGAAGCTTTCTTT.

This clone was found once. The chain joins TRBV5-1 to TRBJ2-7, with 10 bases aligning to TRBD1. The CDR3 is 14 residues long. CDR1 is SGHRS, CDR2 YFSETQ, per germline. The junction had 5 bases not matched to a gene; V was cut back by 4 bases and J by 4 bases. CDR3 DNA: TGCGCCAGCAGCAGGGACAGGGGCTCATACGAGCAGTACTTC. It translates to CASSRDRGSYEQYF.

The chain recombines TRBV19 with TRBJ1-1, with D possibly TRBD1 on 5 matching bases. The CDR3 is made up of 13 amino acids. Trimming pared 6 bases from V and 5 bases from J, leaving 13 bases between. Germline CDR1 LNHDA, CDR2 SQIVND (reference sequence). The CDR3 coding sequence is TGTGCCAGTAGAGGGACCGGGAGAACTGAAGCTTTCTTT. Residues: CASRGTGRTEAFF.